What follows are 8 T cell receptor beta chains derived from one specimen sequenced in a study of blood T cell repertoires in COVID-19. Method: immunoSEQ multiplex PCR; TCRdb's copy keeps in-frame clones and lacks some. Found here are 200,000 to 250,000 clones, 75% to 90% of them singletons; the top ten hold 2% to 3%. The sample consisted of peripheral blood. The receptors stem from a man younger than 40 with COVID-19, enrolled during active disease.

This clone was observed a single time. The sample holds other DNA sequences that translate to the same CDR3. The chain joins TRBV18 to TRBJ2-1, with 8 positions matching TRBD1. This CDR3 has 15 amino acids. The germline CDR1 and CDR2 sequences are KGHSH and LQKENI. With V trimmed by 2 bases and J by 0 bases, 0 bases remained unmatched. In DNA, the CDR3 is TGTGCCAGCTCACCAACAGGGGGCTCCTACAATGAGCAGTTCTTC. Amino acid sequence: CASSPTGGSYNEQFF.

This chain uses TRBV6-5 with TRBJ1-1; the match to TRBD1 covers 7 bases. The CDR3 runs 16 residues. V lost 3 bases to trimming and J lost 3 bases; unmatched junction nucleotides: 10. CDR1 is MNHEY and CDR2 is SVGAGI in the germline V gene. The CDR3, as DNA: TGTGCCAGCAGTTATCTCGGGACAGCCCTGTACACTGAAGCTTTCTTT. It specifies CASSYLGTALYTEAFF.

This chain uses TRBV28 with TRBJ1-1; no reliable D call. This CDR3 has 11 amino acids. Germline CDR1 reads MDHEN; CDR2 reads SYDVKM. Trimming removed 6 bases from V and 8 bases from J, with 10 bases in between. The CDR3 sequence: CASSSPLEAFF. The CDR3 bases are TGTGCCAGCAGCTCCCCCCTCGAAGCTTTCTTT.

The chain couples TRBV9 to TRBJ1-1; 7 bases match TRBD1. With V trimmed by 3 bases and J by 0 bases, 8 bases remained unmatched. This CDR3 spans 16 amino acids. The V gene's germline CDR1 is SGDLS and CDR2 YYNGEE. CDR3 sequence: CASSGAQGLLNTEAFF. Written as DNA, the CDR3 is TGTGCCAGCAGCGGGGCACAGGGGCTCCTGAACACTGAAGCTTTCTTT. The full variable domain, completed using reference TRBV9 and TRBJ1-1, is DSGVTQTPKHLITATGQRVTLRCSPRSGDLSVYWYQQSLDQGLQFLIQYYNGEERAKGNILERFSAQQFPDLHSELNLSSLELGDSALYFCASSGAQGLLNTEAFFGQGTRLTVV.

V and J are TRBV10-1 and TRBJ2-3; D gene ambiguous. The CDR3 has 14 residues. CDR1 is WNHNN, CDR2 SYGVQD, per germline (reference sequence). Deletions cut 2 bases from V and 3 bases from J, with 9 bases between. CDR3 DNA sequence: TGCGCCAGCAGTGAGGACATCTGTACAGATACGCAGTATTTT. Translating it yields CASSEDICTDTQYF.

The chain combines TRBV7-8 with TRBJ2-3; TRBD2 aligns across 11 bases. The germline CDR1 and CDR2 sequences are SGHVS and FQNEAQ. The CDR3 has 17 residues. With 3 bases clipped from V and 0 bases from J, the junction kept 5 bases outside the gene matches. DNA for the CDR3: TGTGCCAGCAGCTTCGGACTAGCGGGCCTTAGCACAGATACGCAGTATTTT. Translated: CASSFGLAGLSTDTQYF.

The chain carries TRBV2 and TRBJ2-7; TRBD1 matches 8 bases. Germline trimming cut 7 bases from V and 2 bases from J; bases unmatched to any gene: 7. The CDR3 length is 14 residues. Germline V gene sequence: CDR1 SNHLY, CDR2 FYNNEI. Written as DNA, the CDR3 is TGTGCCAGCAAGTCTAGACAGGGGCCCTACGAGCAGTACTTC. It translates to CASKSRQGPYEQYF.

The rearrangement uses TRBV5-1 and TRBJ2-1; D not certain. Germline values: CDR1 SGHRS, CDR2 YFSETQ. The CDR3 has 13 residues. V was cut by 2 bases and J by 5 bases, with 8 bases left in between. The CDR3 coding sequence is TGCGCCAGCAGCTTAGGTAGCAACAATGAGCAGTTCTTC. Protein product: CASSLGSNNEQFF.